This T cell receptor (beta chain) stems from a study of CD4+ T cells in melanoma. This CDR3 comprises 16 residues. Germline V lookup: CDR1 MNHNS, CDR2 SASEGT. Trimming stripped 3 bases from V and 9 bases from J, with 21 bases between. Repertoires were generated with immunoSEQ multiplex PCR, while TCRdb's copy carries only in-frame clones and drops some. This sample has around 100,000 clones, with roughly 90% found just once. The sequence derives from a human donor with melanoma. J is TRBJ1-5 and V is TRBV6-1, with D perhaps matching TRBD1 (5 bases). The sample was peripheral blood. The CDR3 here is CASSDAGRGSIMPQHF. The CDR3 nucleotides read TGTGCCAGCAGTGATGCGGGGCGGGGCTCAATCATGCCCCAGCATTTT.